This entry concerns a single TCR beta chain. Its antigen remains unknown. The unexposed donors gave CD4+ T cells in about 2011-2018, prior to COVID-19. The cells were cultured for approximately 10 days before CD4+ T cells were isolated. The entry originates in a study of CD4 T cells in relation to SARS-CoV-2 and coronaviruses. On the study more broadly: After 10 days of antigen culture, PBMC TCR beta CDR3s were sequenced. No peptide or an HIV-1 Nef peptide pool served as negative control.

The CDR3 is made up of 17 amino acids. The germline V gene encodes CDR1 MGHRA and CDR2 YSYEKL. The trim removed 3 bases at V and 11 bases at J, leaving 16 bases unmatched. Repertoires were generated with immunoSEQ multiplex PCR, while TCRdb's copy carries only in-frame clones and drops some. The sample lists just over 25,000 clones; 65% to 85% were seen once. The sequenced material came from CD4+ T cells from PBMCs, cultured in vitro. The rearrangement uses TRBV4-1 and TRBJ1-6, with 7 bases aligning to TRBD1. The receptor's source is a human donor in good health. CDR3 protein: CASSQGGQSRMGAPLHF. In DNA form, the CDR3 reads TGCGCCAGCAGCCAGGGGGGACAGTCCCGGATGGGAGCACCCCTCCACTTT.